This is a list of T cell receptor beta chains from one sample in a study of shared clonotypes between healthy human individuals. Generated by immunoSEQ multiplex PCR, the TCRdb table keeps only in-frame clones and is missing some. The sample includes approximately 350,000 clones, about 96% of them seen just once. The sequencing sample was made of memory CD8+ T cells sorted from blood. The receptors were gathered from a man younger than 40 in good health. CDR3s include the opening cysteine and the closing phenylalanine or tryptophan. The D gene is left open where the match is weak. Size values are once, few and many counts, or a class for expanded clones, and some rows have none.

v_gene	abundance	j_gene	d_gene	len	CDR3nt	CDR3aa
TRBV6-1	-	TRBJ1-1	TRBD1	14	TGTGCCACCCTACTAGACAGGGGGCGACGGGTAGCTTTCTTT	CATLLDRGRRVAFF
TRBV28	-	TRBJ2-7	TRBD2	15	TGTGCCAGCAGTTTTCTCGGGACTAGAGGCCACGAGCAGTACTTC	CASSFLGTRGHEQYF
TRBV12-5	-	TRBJ1-2	TRBD1	18	TGTGCTAGTGGTTTGACATATTCGACAGGGGCTGGGAACTATGGCTACACCTTC	CASGLTYSTGAGNYGYTF
TRBV5-1	-	TRBJ1-4	-	14	TGCGCCAGCAGCTTGGCACAGGGTTTCGAAAAACTGTTTTTT	CASSLAQGFEKLFF
TRBV11-2	-	TRBJ2-7	-	12	TGTGCCAGCAGCTTACAGGCCTACGAGCAGTACTTC	CASSLQAYEQYF
TRBV4-2	-	TRBJ2-7	-	14	TGTGCCAGCAGCCAAGAGTCGAAGGGCTACGAGCAGTACTTC	CASSQESKGYEQYF
TRBV4-1	-	TRBJ2-7	-	14	TGCGCCAGCAGCCAAGGGGCCAGGGTCTACGAGCAGTACTTC	CASSQGARVYEQYF
TRBV7-9	-	TRBJ1-2	-	12	TGTGCCAGCAGCGCCGGGGTCTATGGCTACACCTTC	CASSAGVYGYTF
TRBV7-9	-	TRBJ2-7	-	10	TGTGCTACACAGGGAGGGGAGCAGTACTTC	CATQGGEQYF
TRBV5-4	-	TRBJ2-2	-	12	TGTGCCAGCAGCCCCCTGAGCGGGGAGCTGTTTTTT	CASSPLSGELFF
TRBV6-5	-	TRBJ2-7	TRBD1	15	TGTGCCAGCAGTTACTCCAAGGGGACAGAAAACGAGCAGTACTTC	CASSYSKGTENEQYF
TRBV5-1	once	TRBJ1-5	-	18	TGCGCCAGCAGCTTTCGCAGGGACCCCCTTTATAGCAATCAGCCCCAGCATTTT	CASSFRRDPLYSNQPQHF
TRBV10-3	-	TRBJ2-1	-	14	TGTGCCATCAGTGAGTCCCAATCCTACAATGAGCAGTTCTTC	CAISESQSYNEQFF
TRBV27	-	TRBJ2-3	TRBD2	15	TGTGCCAGCGCCCGTAGCGGGAGTGACCCAGATACGCAGTATTTT	CASARSGSDPDTQYF
TRBV14	once	TRBJ2-1	TRBD2	17	TGTGCCAGCAGCCAGGGACTAGCGGGAAGCTCCTACAATGAGCAGTTCTTC	CASSQGLAGSSYNEQFF
TRBV6-5	-	TRBJ2-2	-	13	TGTGCCAGCAGTTACTTGAACACCGGGGAGCTGTTTTTT	CASSYLNTGELFF
TRBV10-1	-	TRBJ2-3	TRBD2	14	TGCGCCAGCAGCCGCGGGAGGGAGATAGATACGCAGTATTTT	CASSRGREIDTQYF
TRBV6-1	-	TRBJ2-1	TRBD2	15	TGTGCCAGCAGTGGGGGGACTAGCGGAAACAATGAGCAGTTCTTC	CASSGGTSGNNEQFF
TRBV19	-	TRBJ1-4	-	13	TGTGCCAGTAACACAGGGTATAATGAAAAACTGTTTTTT	CASNTGYNEKLFF
TRBV18	-	TRBJ2-1	-	16	TGTGCCAGCTCACCATTAATAGCGCCTTCCTACAATGAGCAGTTCTTC	CASSPLIAPSYNEQFF
TRBV5-4	-	TRBJ1-5	-	14	TGTGCCAGCAGCTTGGAGGGGAGCAATCAGCCCCAGCATTTT	CASSLEGSNQPQHF
TRBV7-9	-	TRBJ1-4	TRBD1	16	TGTGCCAGCAGCTACGGACAGGGAGGAACTAATGAAAAACTGTTTTTT	CASSYGQGGTNEKLFF
TRBV27	-	TRBJ2-7	TRBD1	16	TGTGCCAGCAGGTCCGGGACAGGGGATCCTACATACGAGCAGTACTTC	CASRSGTGDPTYEQYF
TRBV29-1	-	TRBJ1-2	TRBD1	12	TGCAGCGTCGGGACAGTTAACTATGGCTACACCTTC	CSVGTVNYGYTF
TRBV10-3	-	TRBJ2-5	TRBD1	13	TGTGCCATCAGCGAGACAGGGGGCGAGACCCAGTACTTC	CAISETGGETQYF
TRBV7-9	-	TRBJ1-3	-	12	TGTGCCAGCAGCTGGGACAATGTGATGGAAAATTTT	CASSWDNVMENF
TRBV28	-	TRBJ2-7	TRBD1	16	TGTGCCAGCAGGCGTACAGGGGGCGCGGGAAACTACGAGCAGTACTTC	CASRRTGGAGNYEQYF
TRBV7-8	-	TRBJ1-3	TRBD1	14	TGTGCCAGCAGAGAAAGGGGGCCTGGAAACACCATATATTTT	CASRERGPGNTIYF
TRBV9	-	TRBJ2-1	TRBD2	16	TGTGCCAGCAGCCAATTAGCGGGCGAGAGGCTGGATGAGCAGTTCTTC	CASSQLAGERLDEQFF
TRBV7-3	-	TRBJ2-3	-	14	TGTGCCAGCAGCATCCTGGGGGGCACAGATACGCAGTATTTT	CASSILGGTDTQYF